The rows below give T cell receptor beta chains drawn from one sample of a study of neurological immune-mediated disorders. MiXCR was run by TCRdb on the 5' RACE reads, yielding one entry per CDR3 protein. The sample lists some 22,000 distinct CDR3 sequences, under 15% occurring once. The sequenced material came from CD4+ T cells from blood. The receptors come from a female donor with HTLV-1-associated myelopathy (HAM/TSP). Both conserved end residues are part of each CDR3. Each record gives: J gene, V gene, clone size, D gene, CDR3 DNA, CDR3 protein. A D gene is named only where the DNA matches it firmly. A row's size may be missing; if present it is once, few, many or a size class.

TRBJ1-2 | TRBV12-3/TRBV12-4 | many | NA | TGTGCCAGCAGTTCAGCCGAAGGGGCGCGCGGCTACACCTTC | CASSSAEGARGYTF
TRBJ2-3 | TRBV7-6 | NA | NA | TGTGCCAGCAGCCCCCGGACTACTAACACAGATACGCAGTATTTT | CASSPRTTNTDTQYF
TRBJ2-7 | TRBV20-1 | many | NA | TGCAGTGCCCCTACGGACGGCTCCTACGAGCAGTACTTC | CSAPTDGSYEQYF
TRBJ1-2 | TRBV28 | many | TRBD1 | TGTGCCAGCAGACCCCCGACAGGGGCCTATGGCTACACCTTC | CASRPPTGAYGYTF
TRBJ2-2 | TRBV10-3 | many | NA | TGTGCCATCAGGAGAGCACAGGGTCTTCAGAACACCGGGGAGCTGTTTTTT | CAIRRAQGLQNTGELFF
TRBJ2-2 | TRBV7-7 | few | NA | TGTGCTAGCAGCTCGTATTACGGGACGGACGTAACCGGGGAGCTGTTTTTT | CASSSYYGTDVTGELFF
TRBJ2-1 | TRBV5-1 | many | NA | TGCGCCAGCAGCTTGGGGGCGGCTAATGAGCAGTTCTTC | CASSLGAANEQFF
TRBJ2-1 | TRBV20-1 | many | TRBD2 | TGCAGTGCTAGGCGGACTAGCGGGAGGGCTGTTTACAATGAGCAGTTCTTC | CSARRTSGRAVYNEQFF
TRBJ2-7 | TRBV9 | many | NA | TGTGCCAGCAGCGTAGGTACACCCTCCTACGAGCAGTACTTC | CASSVGTPSYEQYF
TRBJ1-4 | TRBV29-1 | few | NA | TGCAGCGTTGGCGGGGCCCGGGAGGAAAAACTGTTTTTT | CSVGGAREEKLFF
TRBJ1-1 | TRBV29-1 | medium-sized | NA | TGCAGCGTTGAATCGGGTAACACTGAAGCTTTCTTT | CSVESGNTEAFF
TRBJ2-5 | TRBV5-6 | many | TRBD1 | TGTGCCAGCAGGATGACAGGGGCAGAGACCCAGTACTTC | CASRMTGAETQYF
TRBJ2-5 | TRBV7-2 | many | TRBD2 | TGTGCCAGCAGCTTGACGGGGGGAGAGACCCAGTACTTC | CASSLTGGETQYF
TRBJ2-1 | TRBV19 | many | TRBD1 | TGTGCCAGTAGTGGGACAGGGGGAGGGTACAATGAGCAGTTCTTC | CASSGTGGGYNEQFF
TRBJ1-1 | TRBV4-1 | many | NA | TGCGCCAGCAGCCCTGACAGGAGGGTCACTGAAGCTTTCTTT | CASSPDRRVTEAFF
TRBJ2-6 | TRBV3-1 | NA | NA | TGTGCTAGCATCCCTTCCTCTGGGGCCAACGTCCTGACTTTC | CASIPSSGANVLTF
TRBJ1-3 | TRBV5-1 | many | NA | TGCGCCAGCAACCAGGGAGAAGCTGGAAACACCATATATTTT | CASNQGEAGNTIYF
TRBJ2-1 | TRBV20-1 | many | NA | TGCAGTGCTCTAGGTTTGGGGGAGTACAATGAGCAGTTCTTC | CSALGLGEYNEQFF
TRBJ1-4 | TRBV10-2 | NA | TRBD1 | TGCGCCAGCAGCGGGACAGGGGGCCGTGAAAAACTGTTTTTT | CASSGTGGREKLFF
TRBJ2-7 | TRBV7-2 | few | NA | NA | CASSFYICSARAPGGRTYEQYF
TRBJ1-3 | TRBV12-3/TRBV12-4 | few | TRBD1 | TGTGCCAGCAGGCGACAGGGGACCGGAAACACCATATATTTT | CASRRQGTGNTIYF
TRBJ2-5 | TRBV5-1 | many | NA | TGCGCCAGCAGCTTGGATCTCGGAAGGAGTCAGGAGACCCAGTACTTC | CASSLDLGRSQETQYF
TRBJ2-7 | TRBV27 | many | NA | TGTGCCAGCAGTCCAACTAGGGCGGGAATCTACGAGCAGTACTTC | CASSPTRAGIYEQYF
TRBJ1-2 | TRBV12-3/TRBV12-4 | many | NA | TGTGCCAGCAGCCGGACAGCAAACTATGGCTACACCTTC | CASSRTANYGYTF
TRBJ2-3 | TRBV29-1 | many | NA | TGCAGCGCCCGTGTCGGGGTCGGTACAGATACGCAGTATTTT | CSARVGVGTDTQYF
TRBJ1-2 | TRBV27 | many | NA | TGTGCCAGCATGATACAGGGCTCTAACTATGGCTACACCTTC | CASMIQGSNYGYTF
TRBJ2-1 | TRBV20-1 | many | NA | TGCAGTGTTAGAGACCTGGGAGGGGGCGGCTACAATGAGCAGTTCTTC | CSVRDLGGGGYNEQFF
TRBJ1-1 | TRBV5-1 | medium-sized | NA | TGCGCCAGCAGCAACCGGGACGGGAACACTGAAGCTTTCTTT | CASSNRDGNTEAFF
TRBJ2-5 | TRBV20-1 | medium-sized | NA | TGCAGTGCTAGAGACGCGGCCCTGGAGACCCAGTACTTC | CSARDAALETQYF
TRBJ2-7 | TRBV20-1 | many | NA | TGCAGTGCTAGCGGCGGGGCTCCCTACGAGCAGTACTTC | CSASGGAPYEQYF
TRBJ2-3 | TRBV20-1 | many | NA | TGCAGTGCTACCTCTGCCCCCGGTCGCACAGATACGCAGTATTTT | CSATSAPGRTDTQYF
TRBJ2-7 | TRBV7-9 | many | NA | TGTGCCAGCAGCTTATTTTCGGGAATGGACTACGAGCAGTACTTC | CASSLFSGMDYEQYF
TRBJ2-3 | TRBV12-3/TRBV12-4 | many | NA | TGTGCCAGCAGTCGGGGTAGGGGCGCCACTCCGGGTGGCACAGATACGCAGTATTTT | CASSRGRGATPGGTDTQYF
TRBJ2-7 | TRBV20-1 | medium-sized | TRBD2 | TGCAGTGCTCCATCTAGCGGGAGAAGTTACGAGCAGTACTTC | CSAPSSGRSYEQYF
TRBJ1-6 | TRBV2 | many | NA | TGTGCCAGCAGGGTACAGAGGGGGAATTCACCCCTCCACTTT | CASRVQRGNSPLHF
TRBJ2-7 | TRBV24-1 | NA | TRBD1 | TGTGTCACTTCAGGGGACAGTCAAGGGGAGCAGTACTTC | CVTSGDSQGEQYF
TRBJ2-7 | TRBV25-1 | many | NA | TGTGCCAGCAGTGTTACCGTTGGCGAGCAGTACTTC | CASSVTVGEQYF
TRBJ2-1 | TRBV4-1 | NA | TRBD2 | TGCGCCAGCAGCCAATCGTCTAGCGGGGGCCGATACAATGAGCAGTTCTTC | CASSQSSSGGRYNEQFF
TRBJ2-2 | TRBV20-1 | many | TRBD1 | TGCAGTGCTAGGGGCAGGGGGTTCACCGGGGAGCTGTTTTTT | CSARGRGFTGELFF
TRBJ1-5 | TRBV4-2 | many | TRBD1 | TGTGCCAGCAGTAAGGGGGGAGGGGGCGAGCAGCCCCAGCATTTT | CASSKGGGGEQPQHF
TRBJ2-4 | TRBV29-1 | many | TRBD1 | TGCAGCGCGACTGACAGGGTCAAAAACATTCAGTACTTC | CSATDRVKNIQYF
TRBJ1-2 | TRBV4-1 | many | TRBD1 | TGCGCCAGCAGCGCCCAGGGACAGGGGCATGGCTACACCTTC | CASSAQGQGHGYTF
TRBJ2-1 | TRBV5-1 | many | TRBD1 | TGCGCCAGCAGCCGGGACAGGGGCGACGATGAGCAGTTCTTC | CASSRDRGDDEQFF
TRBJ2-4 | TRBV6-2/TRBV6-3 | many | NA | TGTGCCAGCAGCTTAACAGGTTGGAACATTCAGTACTTC | CASSLTGWNIQYF
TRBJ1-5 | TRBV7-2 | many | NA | TGTGCCAGCAGCTGGAACAGTGATCAGCCCCAGCATTTT | CASSWNSDQPQHF
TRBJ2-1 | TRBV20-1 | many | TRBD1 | TGCAGTGCCGGGGACAGGGTCGGTGAGCAGTTCTTC | CSAGDRVGEQFF
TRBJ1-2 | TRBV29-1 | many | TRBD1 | TGCAGCGTTGTGGACAGGGGGCGAGGGGAAGGTGATGGCTACACCTTC | CSVVDRGRGEGDGYTF
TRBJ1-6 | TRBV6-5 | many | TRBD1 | TGTGCCAGCAGTTACTCGGGACAGGGCAATTCACCCCTCCACTTT | CASSYSGQGNSPLHF
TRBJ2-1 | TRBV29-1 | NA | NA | TGCAGCGTTGAAGCTTGGAGGGGGCGCAATGAGGATGAGCAGTTCTTC | CSVEAWRGRNEDEQFF
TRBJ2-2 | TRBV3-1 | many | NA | TGTGCCAGCAGCTGGGACGGGAACACCGGGGAGCTGTTTTTT | CASSWDGNTGELFF
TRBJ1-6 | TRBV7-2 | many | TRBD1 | TGTGCCAGCAGCCCGAAGGGGGGGACAGGCCCATCACCCCTCCACTTT | CASSPKGGTGPSPLHF
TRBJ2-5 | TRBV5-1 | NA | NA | TGCGCCAGCAGCGCGGCGCGGGTTTACGAGACCCAGTACTTC | CASSAARVYETQYF
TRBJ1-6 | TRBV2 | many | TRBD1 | TGTGCCAGCAGCCGGGACAGTCCTATTTCACCCCTCCACTTT | CASSRDSPISPLHF